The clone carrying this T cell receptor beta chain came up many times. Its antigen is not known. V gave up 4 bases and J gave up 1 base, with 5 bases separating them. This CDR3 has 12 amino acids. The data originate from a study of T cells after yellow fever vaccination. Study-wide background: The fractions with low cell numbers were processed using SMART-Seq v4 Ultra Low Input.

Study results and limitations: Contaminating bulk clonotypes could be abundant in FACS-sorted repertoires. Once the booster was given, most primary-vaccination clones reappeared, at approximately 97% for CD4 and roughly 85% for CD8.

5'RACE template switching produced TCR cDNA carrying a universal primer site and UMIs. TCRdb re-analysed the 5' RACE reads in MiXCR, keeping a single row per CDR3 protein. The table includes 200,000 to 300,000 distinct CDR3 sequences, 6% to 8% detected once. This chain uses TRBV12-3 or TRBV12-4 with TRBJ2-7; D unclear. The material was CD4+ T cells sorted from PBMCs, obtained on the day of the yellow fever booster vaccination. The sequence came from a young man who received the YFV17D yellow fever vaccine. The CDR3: CASSYGSYEQYF. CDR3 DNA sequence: TGTGCCAGCAGTTATGGGTCCTACGAGCAGTACTTC.